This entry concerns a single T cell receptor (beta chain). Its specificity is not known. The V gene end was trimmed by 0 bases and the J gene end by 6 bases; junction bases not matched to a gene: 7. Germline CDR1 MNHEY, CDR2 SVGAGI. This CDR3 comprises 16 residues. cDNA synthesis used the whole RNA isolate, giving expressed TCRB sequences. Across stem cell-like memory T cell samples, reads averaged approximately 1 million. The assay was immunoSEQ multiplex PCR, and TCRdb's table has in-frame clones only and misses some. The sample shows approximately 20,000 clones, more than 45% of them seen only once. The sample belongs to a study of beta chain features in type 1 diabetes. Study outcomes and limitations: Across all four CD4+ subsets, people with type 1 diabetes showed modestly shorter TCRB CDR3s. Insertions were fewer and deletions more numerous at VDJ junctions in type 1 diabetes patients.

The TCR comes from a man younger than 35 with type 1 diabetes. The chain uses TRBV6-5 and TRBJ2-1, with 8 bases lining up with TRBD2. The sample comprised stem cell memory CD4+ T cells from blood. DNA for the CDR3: TGTGCCAGCAGTTACTCACTCGGGGGGGCAGCCAATGAGCAGTTCTTC. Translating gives CASSYSLGGAANEQFF.